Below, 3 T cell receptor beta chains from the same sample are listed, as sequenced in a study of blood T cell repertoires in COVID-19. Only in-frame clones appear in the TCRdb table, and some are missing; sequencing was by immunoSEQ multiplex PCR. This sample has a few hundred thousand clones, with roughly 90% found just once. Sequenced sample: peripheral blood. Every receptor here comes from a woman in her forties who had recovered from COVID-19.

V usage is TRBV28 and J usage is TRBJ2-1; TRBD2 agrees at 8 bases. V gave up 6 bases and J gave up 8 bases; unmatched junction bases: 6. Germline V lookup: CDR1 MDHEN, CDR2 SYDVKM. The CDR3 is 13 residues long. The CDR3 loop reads CASRDSGTDEQFF. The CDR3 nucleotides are TGTGCCAGCAGGGATAGCGGGACCGATGAGCAGTTCTTC.

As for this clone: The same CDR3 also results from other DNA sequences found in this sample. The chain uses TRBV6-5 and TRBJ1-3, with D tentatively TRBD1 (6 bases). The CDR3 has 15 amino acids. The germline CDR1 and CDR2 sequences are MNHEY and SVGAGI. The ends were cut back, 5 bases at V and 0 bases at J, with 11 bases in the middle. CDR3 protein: CASSRGQSSGNTIYF. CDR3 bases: TGTGCCAGCAGTCGAGGACAGTCCTCTGGAAACACCATATATTTT.

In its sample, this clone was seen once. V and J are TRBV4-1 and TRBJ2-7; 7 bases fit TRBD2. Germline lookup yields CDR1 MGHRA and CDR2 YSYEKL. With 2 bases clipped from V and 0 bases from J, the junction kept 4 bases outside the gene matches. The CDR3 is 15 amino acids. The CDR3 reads CASSQNSGPSYEQYF. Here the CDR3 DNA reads TGCGCCAGCAGCCAAAATAGCGGGCCCTCCTACGAGCAGTACTTC.